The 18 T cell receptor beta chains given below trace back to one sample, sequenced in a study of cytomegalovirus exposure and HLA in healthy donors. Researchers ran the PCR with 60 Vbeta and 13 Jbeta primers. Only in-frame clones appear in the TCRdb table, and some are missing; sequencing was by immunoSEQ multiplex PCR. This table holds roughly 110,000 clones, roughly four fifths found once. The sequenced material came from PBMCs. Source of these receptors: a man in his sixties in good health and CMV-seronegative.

The CDR3 DNA follows: TGTGCCAGTAGTAACAGGGTAGAACAGCCCCAGCATTTT. Its protein is CASSNRVEQPQHF. The chain uses TRBV19 and TRBJ1-5; tentative D call: TRBD1 (6 bases). This CDR3 is built from 13 residues. The V end lost 4 bases, the J end lost 7 bases, and 11 bases lay between the germline ends. Germline CDR1 is LNHDA and CDR2 is SQIVND (reference sequence).

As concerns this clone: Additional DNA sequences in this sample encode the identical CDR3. CDR3 residues: CASSYSGNMNTEAFF. The CDR3 DNA is TGTGCCAGCAGTTACTCCGGGAACATGAACACTGAAGCTTTCTTT. The chain recombines TRBV6-5 with TRBJ1-1; D call uncertain. V lost 0 bases and J 0 bases, leaving 8 bases between the germline ends. The CDR3 has 15 residues. Germline V gene sequence: CDR1 MNHEY, CDR2 SVGAGI.

This chain's CDR3 is CASSYAGVNQPQHF. The DNA for the CDR3 is TGTGCCAGCAGTTACGCAGGGGTCAATCAGCCCCAGCATTTT. V is TRBV6-6 and J is TRBJ1-5; weak D call: TRBD1 (6 bases). V was trimmed by 2 bases and J by 3 bases, leaving 8 bases between them. Germline CDR1 is MNHNY and CDR2 is SVGAGI (reference sequence). This CDR3 is built from 14 residues.

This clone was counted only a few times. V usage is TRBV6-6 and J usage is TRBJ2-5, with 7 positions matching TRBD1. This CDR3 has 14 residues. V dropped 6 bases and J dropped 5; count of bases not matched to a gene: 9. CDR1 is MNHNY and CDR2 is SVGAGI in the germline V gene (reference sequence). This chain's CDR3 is CASSYQGVGETQYF. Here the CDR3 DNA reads TGTGCCAGCAGCTACCAGGGGGTTGGGGAGACCCAGTACTTC.

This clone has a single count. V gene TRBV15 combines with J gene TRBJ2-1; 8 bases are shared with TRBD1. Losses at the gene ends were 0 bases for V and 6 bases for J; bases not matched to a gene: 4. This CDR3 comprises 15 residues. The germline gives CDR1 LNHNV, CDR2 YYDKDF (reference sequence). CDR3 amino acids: CATSREDRGSNEQFF. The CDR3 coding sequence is TGTGCCACCAGCAGAGAAGACAGGGGATCCAATGAGCAGTTCTTC.

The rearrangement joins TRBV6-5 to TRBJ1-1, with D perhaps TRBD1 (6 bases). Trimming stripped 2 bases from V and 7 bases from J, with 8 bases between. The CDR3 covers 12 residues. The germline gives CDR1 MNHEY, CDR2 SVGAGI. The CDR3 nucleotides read TGTGCCAGCAGTTACGGGGGCCTTGAAGCTTTCTTT. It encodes CASSYGGLEAFF.

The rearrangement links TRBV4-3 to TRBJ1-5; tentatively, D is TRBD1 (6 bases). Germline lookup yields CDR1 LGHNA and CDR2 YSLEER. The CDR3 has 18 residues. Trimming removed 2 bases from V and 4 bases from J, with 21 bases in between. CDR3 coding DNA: TGCGCCAGCAGCCAACCGGAAGGGCCGGGACAAAAAAATCAGCCCCAGCATTTT. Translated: CASSQPEGPGQKNQPQHF.

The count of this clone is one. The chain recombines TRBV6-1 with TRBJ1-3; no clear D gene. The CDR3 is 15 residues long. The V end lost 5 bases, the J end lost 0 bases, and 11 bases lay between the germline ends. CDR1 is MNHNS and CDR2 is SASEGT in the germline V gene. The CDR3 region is CASSTGLHSGNTIYF. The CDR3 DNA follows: TGTGCCAGCAGTACCGGACTGCACTCTGGAAACACCATATATTTT.

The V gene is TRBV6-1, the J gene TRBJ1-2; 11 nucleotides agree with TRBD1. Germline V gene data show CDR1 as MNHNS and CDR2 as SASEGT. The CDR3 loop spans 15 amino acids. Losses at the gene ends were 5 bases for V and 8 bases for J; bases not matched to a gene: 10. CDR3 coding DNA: TGTGCCAGCAGTCCACCGGACAGGGGGCTGGAAGGCTACACCTTC. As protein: CASSPPDRGLEGYTF.

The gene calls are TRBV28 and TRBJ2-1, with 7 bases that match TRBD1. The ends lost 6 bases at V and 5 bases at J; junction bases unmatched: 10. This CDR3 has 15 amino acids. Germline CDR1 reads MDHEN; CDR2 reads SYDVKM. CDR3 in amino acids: CASSQRGGRHNEQFF. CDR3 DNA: TGTGCCAGCAGCCAACGAGGGGGCAGGCACAATGAGCAGTTCTTC. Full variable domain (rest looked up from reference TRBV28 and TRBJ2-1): DVKVTQSSRYLVKRTGEKVFLECVQDMDHENMFWYRQDPGLGLRLIYFSYDVKMKEKGDIPEGYSVSREKKERFSLILESASTNQTSMYLCASSQRGGRHNEQFFGPGTRLTVL.

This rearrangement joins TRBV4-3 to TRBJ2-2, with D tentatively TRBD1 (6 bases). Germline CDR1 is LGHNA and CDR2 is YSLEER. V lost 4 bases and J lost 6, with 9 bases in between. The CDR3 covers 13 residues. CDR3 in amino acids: CASSLQGPGELFF. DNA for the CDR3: TGCGCCAGCAGCCTACAGGGCCCCGGGGAGCTGTTTTTT.

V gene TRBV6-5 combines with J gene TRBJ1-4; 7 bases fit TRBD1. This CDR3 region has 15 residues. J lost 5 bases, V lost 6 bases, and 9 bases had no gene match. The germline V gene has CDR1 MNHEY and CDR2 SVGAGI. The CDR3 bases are TGTGCCAGCAGCCTCCGGGACAGTCCGAATGAAAAACTGTTTTTT. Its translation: CASSLRDSPNEKLFF.

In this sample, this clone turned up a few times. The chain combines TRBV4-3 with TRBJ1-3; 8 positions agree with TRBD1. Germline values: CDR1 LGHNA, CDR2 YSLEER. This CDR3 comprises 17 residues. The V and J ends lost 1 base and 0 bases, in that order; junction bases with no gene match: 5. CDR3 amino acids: CASSQGTGSTSGNTIYF. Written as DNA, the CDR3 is TGCGCCAGCAGCCAAGGGACAGGGTCTACCTCTGGAAACACCATATATTTT.

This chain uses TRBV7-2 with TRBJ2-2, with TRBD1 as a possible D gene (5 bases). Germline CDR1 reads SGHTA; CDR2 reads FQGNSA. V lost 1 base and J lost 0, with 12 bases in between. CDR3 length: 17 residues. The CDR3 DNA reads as TGTGCCAGCAGCTTAGTGTATCAGGGTACGAACACCGGGGAGCTGTTTTTT. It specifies CASSLVYQGTNTGELFF.

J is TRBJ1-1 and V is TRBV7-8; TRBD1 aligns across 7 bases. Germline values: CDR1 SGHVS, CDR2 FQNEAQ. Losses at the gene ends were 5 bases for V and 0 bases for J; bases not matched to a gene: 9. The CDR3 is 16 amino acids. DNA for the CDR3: TGTGCCAGCAGCCCGCGGAGCAGGGGGTTGAACACTGAAGCTTTCTTT. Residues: CASSPRSRGLNTEAFF.

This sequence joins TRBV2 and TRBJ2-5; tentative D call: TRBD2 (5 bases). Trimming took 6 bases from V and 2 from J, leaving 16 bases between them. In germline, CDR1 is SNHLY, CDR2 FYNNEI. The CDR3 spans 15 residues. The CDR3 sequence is CASRISRGRQETQYF. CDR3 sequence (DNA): TGTGCCAGCAGGATCTCCCGGGGTCGACAAGAGACCCAGTACTTC.

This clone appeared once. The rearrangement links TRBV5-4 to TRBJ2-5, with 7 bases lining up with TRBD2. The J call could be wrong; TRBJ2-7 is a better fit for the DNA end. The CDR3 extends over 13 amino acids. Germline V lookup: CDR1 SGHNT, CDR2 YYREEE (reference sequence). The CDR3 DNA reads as TGTGCCAGCAGCTTGGCCTGGGGGGGCGAGCAGTACTTC. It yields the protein CASSLAWGGEQYF.

For the CDR3, the DNA is TGTGCCAGCAGTTGGGGCGCCTTGAACACTGAAGCTTTCTTT. Residues: CASSWGALNTEAFF. The chain couples TRBV9 to TRBJ1-1; weak D call: TRBD1 (5 bases). Germline V gene sequence: CDR1 SGDLS, CDR2 YYNGEE. This CDR3 spans 14 amino acids. The V end lost 5 bases, the J end lost 0 bases, and 11 bases lay between the germline ends.